This section outlines one T cell receptor (beta chain) sequence together with its context. What it binds is not known. The entry originates in a study of cytomegalovirus exposure and HLA in healthy donors. Study-wide points: Versus the approximately 720-donor mean, an Asian-associated ancestry cluster reportedly showed fewer N-insertions in a later analysis. The study labeled 170 or so TCR beta chains cytomegalovirus-associated.

The CDR3 has 14 amino acids. The V gene end was trimmed by 6 bases and the J gene end by 3 bases; junction bases not matched to a gene: 5. Germline CDR1 and CDR2: SEHNR and FQNEAQ (reference sequence). The PCR used 60 Vbeta and 13 Jbeta primers. Data came from immunoSEQ multiplex PCR; TCRdb stores just in-frame clones and leaves some out. The sample records 40,000 to 55,000 clones, over 60% being singletons. This receptor was obtained from a man under 40 in good health and CMV-seropositive. Sequenced sample: PBMCs. The chain couples TRBV7-9 to TRBJ2-7; 10 positions match TRBD1. CDR3 in DNA: TGTGCCAGCAGAAAGGGGACAGGGGACTACGAGCAGTACTTC. This sequence encodes CASRKGTGDYEQYF.